Below, 11 T cell receptor beta chains from the same sample are listed, as sequenced in a study of human T cells and chemical hapten exposure. The sample's time point: pre-sensitization, week 0. Treatment: therapeutic diphenylcyclopropenone sensitization with weekly scalp DPC. From the RACE reads, TCRdb called clonotypes with MiXCR, one entry per CDR3 protein. The sample holds 55,000 to 75,000 distinct CDR3 sequences, about 6.7% seen once. Sequencing was performed on whole blood, taken in connection with sensitization to the hapten diphenylcyclopropenone (DPC). The receptors were gathered from a woman aged 25-40 years with alopecia areata. Some clones in this sample may be carry-over from other donors' samples.

In its sample, this clonotype was seen many times. The J gene is TRBJ1-4, the V gene TRBV12-3 or TRBV12-4; no reliable D call. The CDR3 consists of 14 residues. V was shortened by 7 bases and J by 8 bases, with 17 bases between the two germline ends. In DNA, the CDR3 is TGTGCCAGCACTACCGGGTCCAAGGACGAAAAACTGTTTTTT. It specifies CASTTGSKDEKLFF.

Many counts were recorded for this clonotype. The CDR3 DNA reads TGTGCCAGCAGTGAAGCAACAGGGACAAGTGGCTACACCTTC. It specifies CASSEATGTSGYTF. The genes are TRBV2 and TRBJ1-2; D might be TRBD1 (6 bases). CDR3 length: 14 amino acids. Germline V gene data show CDR1 as SNHLY and CDR2 as FYNNEI. Trimming left V 0 bases short and J 7 bases short, with 12 bases between.

This clonotype was recorded at least ten times. The chain is built from TRBV20-1 and TRBJ2-1, with TRBD1 matching 7 bases. Germline CDR1 reads DFQATT; CDR2 reads SNEGSKA (reference sequence). The CDR3 runs to 15 residues. The junction had 9 bases not matched to a gene; V was cut back by 3 bases and J by 4 bases. The CDR3 loop reads CSASKGGQAYNEQFF. The CDR3 nucleotides read TGCAGTGCTAGTAAAGGGGGCCAGGCATACAATGAGCAGTTCTTC.

This clonotype was recorded at least ten times. V and J are TRBV20-1 and TRBJ2-7; D might be TRBD1 (6 bases). V was clipped by 5 bases and J by 4 bases, with 12 bases between them. Germline lookup yields CDR1 DFQATT and CDR2 SNEGSKA (reference sequence). This CDR3 spans 12 amino acids. For the CDR3, the DNA is TGCAGTGCTGGACAGACTACTTACGAGCAGTACTTC. Translated: CSAGQTTYEQYF.

There are many counts of this clonotype. The chain links TRBV7-2 to TRBJ2-1; 13 nucleotides agree with TRBD2. The CDR3 extends over 18 amino acids. The germline CDR1 and CDR2 sequences are SGHTA and FQGNSA. The V and J ends lost 0 bases and 3 bases, in that order; junction bases with no gene match: 5. The CDR3 sequence: CASSLAPGLAGLYNEQFF. CDR3 nucleotide sequence: TGTGCCAGCAGCTTAGCCCCGGGACTAGCGGGGCTCTACAATGAGCAGTTCTTC.

About this clonotype itself: Relative to the germline gene, one junction end is altered; a read error may explain this. The chain links TRBV7-3 to TRBJ1-1; 10 nucleotides align to TRBD1. The CDR3 spans 15 residues. The germline gives CDR1 SGHTA, CDR2 FQGTGA. In DNA form, the CDR3 reads TGTGCCAGCAGCCCCGGGACAGGGGTGAACACTGAAGCTTCCTTT. It specifies CASSPGTGVNTEASF.

This clonotype has ten or more counts. Here the CDR3 reads CASSLTGGMNTEAFF. CDR3 sequence (DNA): TGTGCCAGCAGTTTGACAGGAGGAATGAACACTGAAGCTTTCTTT. The J gene is TRBJ1-1, the V gene TRBV12-3 or TRBV12-4; a possible D gene is TRBD1 (6 bases). Trimming removed 3 bases at V and 0 bases at J, with 11 bases between. The CDR3 totals 15 residues.

This clonotype was counted at least ten times. J is TRBJ1-4 and V is TRBV20-1; maybe TRBD1 (5 bases). Trimming left V 6 bases short and J 7 bases short, with 18 bases between. The CDR3 sequence is 14 residues long. Germline CDR1 DFQATT, CDR2 SNEGSKA (reference sequence). The CDR3 reads CSARQGGSSEKLFF. DNA of the CDR3: TGCAGTGCGCGCCAGGGAGGGTCAAGTGAAAAACTGTTTTTT.

This clonotype came up many times. This sequence joins TRBV14 and TRBJ2-7; 8 bases line up with TRBD1. J lost 2 bases, V lost 4 bases, and 4 bases had no gene match. CDR3 length: 14 amino acids. CDR1 SGHDN and CDR2 FVKESK come from the germline V gene. For the CDR3, the DNA is TGTGCCAGCAGCCGACAGGGGTGGGCCTACGAGCAGTACTTC. It specifies CASSRQGWAYEQYF.

This clonotype was detected a few times. The chain is built from TRBV7-3 and TRBJ1-6; 7 bases match TRBD1. CDR3 size: 16 residues. Trimming took 4 bases from V and 5 from J; bases not matched to a gene: 8. Per the germline V gene, CDR1 is SGHTA and CDR2 is FQGTGA. The CDR3 is CASSSQGGTDNSPLHF. For the CDR3, the DNA is TGTGCCAGCAGCTCCCAAGGCGGGACAGATAATTCACCCCTCCACTTT.

This clonotype was counted between two and nine times. The chain recombines TRBV5-8 with TRBJ2-7, with D perhaps being TRBD1 or TRBD2 (5 bases each). CDR3 length: 14 residues. Germline-derived CDR1 and CDR2 are SGHTS and YDEGEE. V lost 7 bases, J lost 0 bases, and 14 bases lay in between. DNA of the CDR3: TGTGCCAGCCGGGATTGGGACCGCTCCTACGAGCAGTACTTC. Amino acid sequence: CASRDWDRSYEQYF.